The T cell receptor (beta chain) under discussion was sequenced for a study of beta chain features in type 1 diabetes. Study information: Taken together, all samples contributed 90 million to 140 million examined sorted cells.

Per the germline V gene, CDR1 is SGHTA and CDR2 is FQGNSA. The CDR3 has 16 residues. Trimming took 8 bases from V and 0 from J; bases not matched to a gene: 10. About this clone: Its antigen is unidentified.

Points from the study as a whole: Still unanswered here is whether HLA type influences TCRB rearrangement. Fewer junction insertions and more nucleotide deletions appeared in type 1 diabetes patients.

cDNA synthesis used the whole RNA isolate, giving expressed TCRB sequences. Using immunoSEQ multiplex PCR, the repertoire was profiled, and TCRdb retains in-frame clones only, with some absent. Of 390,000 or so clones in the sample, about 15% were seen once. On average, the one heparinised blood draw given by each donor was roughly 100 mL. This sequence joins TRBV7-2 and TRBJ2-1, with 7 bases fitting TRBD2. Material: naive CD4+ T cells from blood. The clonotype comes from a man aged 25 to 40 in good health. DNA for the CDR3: TGTGCCAGCCTGGGGGGGAGCGGAAGCTCCTACAATGAGCAGTTCTTC. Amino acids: CASLGGSGSSYNEQFF.